These T cell receptor beta chains were read from a single sample in a study of T cell repertoires in cytomegalovirus infection. TCRdb re-called the reads through MiXCR, storing one row per CDR3 protein. The sample has more than 400,000 distinct CDR3 sequences; about 26% are singletons. Input material: PBMCs. The source of these receptors is a human donor in good health (CMV status not recorded). Some clones in this sample may be carry-over from other donors' samples. CDR3s include the opening cysteine and the closing phenylalanine or tryptophan. Each record gives: CDR3 protein, CDR3 DNA, clone size, J gene, V gene, D gene. The D gene is left open where the match is weak. Clone size, where shown, is once, few, many, or a class for clones that have expanded.

CDR3aa: CASSLVTEERFF
CDR3nt: TGTGCCAGCAGCTTAGTAACGGAGGAGCGGTTCTTC
abundance: .
j_gene: TRBJ2-1
v_gene: TRBV7-9
d_gene: .

CDR3aa: CASSIRTAYEQYF
CDR3nt: TGTGCCAGCAGTATTCGGACAGCGTACGAGCAGTACTTC
abundance: .
j_gene: TRBJ2-7
v_gene: TRBV12-3/TRBV12-4
d_gene: .

CDR3aa: CASSLNHYGRNTEAFF
CDR3nt: TGTGCCAGCAGCTTAAACCATTACGGGAGGAACACTGAAGCTTTCTTT
abundance: many
j_gene: TRBJ1-1
v_gene: TRBV7-6
d_gene: .

CDR3aa: CSARAGGSGNIQYF
CDR3nt: TGCAGTGCTAGAGCAGGGGGGAGTGGGAACATTCAGTACTTC
abundance: few
j_gene: TRBJ2-4
v_gene: TRBV20-1
d_gene: .

CDR3aa: CASRRRTSGSTDTQYF
CDR3nt: TGTGCCAGCAGACGGAGGACTAGCGGGAGCACAGATACGCAGTATTTT
abundance: few
j_gene: TRBJ2-3
v_gene: TRBV6-2/TRBV6-3
d_gene: TRBD2

CDR3aa: CASSLYEGRGAGGYTF
CDR3nt: TGTGCCAGCAGCTTATACGAGGGAAGGGGGGCCGGGGGCTACACCTTC
abundance: .
j_gene: TRBJ1-2
v_gene: TRBV7-8
d_gene: .

CDR3aa: CASSARLVAGRQETQYF
CDR3nt: TGTGCCAGTAGTGCCCGACTGGTGGCGGGAAGGCAAGAGACCCAGTACTTC
abundance: .
j_gene: TRBJ2-5
v_gene: TRBV19
d_gene: .

CDR3aa: CASSQAANQPQHF
CDR3nt: TGTGCCAGCAGCCAGGCAGCCAATCAGCCCCAGCATTTT
abundance: many
j_gene: TRBJ1-5
v_gene: TRBV7-2
d_gene: .

CDR3aa: CASTRDDGETQYF
CDR3nt: TGTGCCAGCACTCGGGACGATGGAGAGACCCAGTACTTC
abundance: .
j_gene: TRBJ2-5
v_gene: TRBV2
d_gene: .

CDR3aa: CASSLTAGQGYGYTF
CDR3nt: TGTGCCAGCAGCTTAACCGCGGGACAGGGCTATGGCTACACCTTC
abundance: .
j_gene: TRBJ1-2
v_gene: TRBV7-6
d_gene: TRBD1

CDR3aa: CASSFYGEGYEQYF
CDR3nt: TGTGCCAGCAGCTTCTATGGGGAGGGCTACGAGCAGTACTTC
abundance: few
j_gene: TRBJ2-7
v_gene: TRBV7-6
d_gene: TRBD2

CDR3aa: CASSSLVAGALRGNEQFF
CDR3nt: TGTGCCAGCAGTTCCCTGGTAGCGGGAGCTCTTCGGGGAAATGAGCAGTTCTTC
abundance: .
j_gene: TRBJ2-1
v_gene: TRBV6-2/TRBV6-3
d_gene: TRBD2

CDR3aa: CASSWGGGTLSGANVLTF
CDR3nt: TGTGCCAGCAGCTGGGGCGGAGGGACCCTCTCTGGGGCCAACGTCCTGACTTTC
abundance: few
j_gene: TRBJ2-6
v_gene: TRBV5-4
d_gene: .

CDR3aa: CASSFRETDTQYF
CDR3nt: TGTGCCAGCAGCTTTCGGGAAACAGATACGCAGTATTTT
abundance: many
j_gene: TRBJ2-3
v_gene: TRBV7-2
d_gene: .

CDR3aa: CASSTGTSGRRDTQYF
CDR3nt: TGTGCCAGTAGTACGGGGACTAGCGGCCGACGGGATACGCAGTATTTT
abundance: .
j_gene: TRBJ2-3
v_gene: TRBV19
d_gene: TRBD2

CDR3aa: CSARGQGAGEQYF
CDR3nt: TGCAGTGCTCGGGGACAGGGGGCAGGCGAGCAGTACTTC
abundance: .
j_gene: TRBJ2-7
v_gene: TRBV20-1
d_gene: TRBD1

CDR3aa: CASSFWREGQSNEQFF
CDR3nt: TGTGCCAGCAGCTTTTGGCGGGAGGGTCAAAGCAATGAGCAGTTCTTC
abundance: few
j_gene: TRBJ2-1
v_gene: TRBV7-6
d_gene: TRBD2

CDR3aa: CASSSALSEAFF
CDR3nt: TGTGCCAGCAGTTCCGCCTTGAGTGAAGCTTTCTTT
abundance: few
j_gene: TRBJ1-1
v_gene: TRBV28
d_gene: .

CDR3aa: CASSARGAPGETQYF
CDR3nt: TGTGCCAGCAGCGCCCGGGGGGCGCCCGGGGAGACCCAGTACTTC
abundance: many
j_gene: TRBJ2-5
v_gene: TRBV7-2
d_gene: .

CDR3aa: CASSLAAGNYGYTF
CDR3nt: TGTGCCAGCAGCTTAGCTGCAGGGAACTATGGCTACACCTTC
abundance: many
j_gene: TRBJ1-2
v_gene: TRBV7-8
d_gene: .

CDR3aa: CASSPAREGYGYTF
CDR3nt: TGTGCCAGCTCACCAGCCAGGGAAGGGTATGGCTACACCTTC
abundance: .
j_gene: TRBJ1-2
v_gene: TRBV18
d_gene: .

CDR3aa: CASSLYHPMFGSSSGNTIYF
CDR3nt: TGTGCCAGCAGTTTATACCATCCAATGTTTGGTTCCAGCTCTGGAAACACCATATATTTT
abundance: .
j_gene: TRBJ1-3
v_gene: TRBV28
d_gene: .

CDR3aa: CASSLERLAGNEQFF
CDR3nt: TGTGCCAGCAGCTTAGAAAGACTAGCGGGGAATGAGCAGTTCTTC
abundance: few
j_gene: TRBJ2-1
v_gene: TRBV11-2
d_gene: TRBD2